The present entry profiles one TCR beta chain with its context. Different DNA sequences within this sample yield the same CDR3. V was shortened by 3 bases and J by 2 bases, with 8 bases between the two germline ends. Germline V gives CDR1 ENHRY, CDR2 SYGVKD. The CDR3 has 13 residues. The data stem from a study of radiation and T cells in renal cell carcinoma. The time point is: baseline pretreatment blood. Noted treatment: 15 Gy SBRT to primary tumor, nephrectomy 4 weeks later. Method: immunoSEQ multiplex PCR; TCRdb's copy keeps in-frame clones and lacks some. The data hold tens of thousands of clones, with 82% observed a single time.

This material consisted of blood, taken from a patient whose treatment included radiotherapy and nephrectomy. The receptor's source is a man in his sixties with renal cell carcinoma. The V gene is TRBV10-3, the J gene TRBJ2-7; possible D gene TRBD2, 6 bases. The CDR3 region has the DNA TGTGCCATCAGTGACGGAGGGACCTACGAGCAGTACTTC. Amino acid sequence: CAISDGGTYEQYF.